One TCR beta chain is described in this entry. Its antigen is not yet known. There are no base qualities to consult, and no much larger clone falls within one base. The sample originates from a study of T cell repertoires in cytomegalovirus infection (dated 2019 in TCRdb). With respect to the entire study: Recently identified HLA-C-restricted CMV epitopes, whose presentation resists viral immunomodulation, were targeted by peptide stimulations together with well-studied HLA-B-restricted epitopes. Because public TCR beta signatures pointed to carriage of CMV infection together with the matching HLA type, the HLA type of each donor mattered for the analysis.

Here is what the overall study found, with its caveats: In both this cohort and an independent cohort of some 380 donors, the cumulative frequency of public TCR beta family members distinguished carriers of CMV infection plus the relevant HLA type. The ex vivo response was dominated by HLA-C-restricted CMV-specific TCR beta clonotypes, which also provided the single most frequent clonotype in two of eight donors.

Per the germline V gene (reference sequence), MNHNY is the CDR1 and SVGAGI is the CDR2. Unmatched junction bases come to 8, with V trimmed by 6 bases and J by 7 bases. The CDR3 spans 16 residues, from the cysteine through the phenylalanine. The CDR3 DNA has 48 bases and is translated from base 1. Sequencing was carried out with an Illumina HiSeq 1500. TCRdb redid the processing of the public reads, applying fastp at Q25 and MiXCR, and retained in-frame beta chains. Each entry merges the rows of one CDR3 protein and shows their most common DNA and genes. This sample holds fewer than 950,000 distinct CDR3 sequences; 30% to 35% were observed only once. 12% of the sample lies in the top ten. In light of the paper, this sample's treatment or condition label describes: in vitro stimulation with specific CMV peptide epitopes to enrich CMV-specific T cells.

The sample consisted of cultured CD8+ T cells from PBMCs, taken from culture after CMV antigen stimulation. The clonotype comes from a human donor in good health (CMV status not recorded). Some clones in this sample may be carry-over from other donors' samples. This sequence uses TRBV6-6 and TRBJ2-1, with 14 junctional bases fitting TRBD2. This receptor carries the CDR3 CASSERTSGGLNEQFF. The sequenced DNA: TGTGCCAGCAGCGAACGGACTAGCGGGGGGCTTAATGAGCAGTTCTTC.